This T cell receptor beta chain emerged from a study of beta chain features in type 1 diabetes. In the case of this clone: What it binds is unknown.

General study findings and limits: Moderately but significantly shorter TCRB CDR3s were found in Type 1 diabetes patients in all four CD4+ subsets.

Deletions cut 4 bases from V and 1 base from J, with 11 bases between. Germline-derived CDR1 and CDR2 are SGHAT and FQNNGV. The CDR3 length is 15 residues. Since all of the isolated RNA was reverse transcribed, expressed TCRB transcripts were what got sequenced. The repertoire was sequenced with immunoSEQ multiplex PCR; TCRdb's copy has only in-frame clones and lacks some. The repertoire consists of hundreds of thousands of clones, with 11% occurring once and the leading ten covering approximately 0.017%. The TCR originated in a man aged 30-40 years with type 1 diabetes. Sequenced sample: naive CD4+ T cells from blood. The V and J genes are TRBV11-2 and TRBJ1-5; maybe TRBD1 (6 bases). In DNA, the CDR3 is TGTGCCAGCAGCTCCCAGGGGCCGAGCAATCAGCCCCAGCATTTT. It is translated as CASSSQGPSNQPQHF.